Shown below are 28 T cell receptor beta chains from a single sample sequenced in a study of OX40 agonist ivuxolimab in advanced cancers. Generated by immunoSEQ multiplex PCR, the TCRdb table keeps only in-frame clones and is missing some. The repertoire holds tens of thousands of clones, with more than 75% as singletons. This sample comprised CD4+ or CD8+ T cells sorted from blood, obtained in a trial of the OX40 agonist ivuxolimab. These receptors were collected from an adult with an advanced solid tumor such as melanoma, head and neck, liver or kidney cancer.

J is TRBJ2-1 and V is TRBV7-6, with 7 bases matching TRBD2. Germline CDR1 and CDR2: SGHVS and FNYEAQ. The junction had 15 bases not matched to a gene; V was cut back by 5 bases and J by 2 bases. The CDR3 covers 18 residues. CDR3 nucleotide sequence: TGTGCCAGCAGCCGTCGGGGCGGCGGGGGACCGGCCTACAATGAGCAGTTCTTC. Its translation: CASSRRGGGGPAYNEQFF.

The chain has TRBV7-8 and TRBJ1-4; D is possibly TRBD1 (5 bases). V was shortened by 5 bases and J by 5 bases, with 18 bases between the two germline ends. This CDR3 has 16 residues. Germline CDR1 reads SGHVS; CDR2 reads FQNEAQ. CDR3 loop: CASSQSSGMQNEKLFF. CDR3 DNA: TGTGCCAGCAGCCAATCTTCAGGGATGCAGAATGAAAAACTGTTTTTT. Supplemented by reference TRBV7-8 and TRBJ1-4, the full variable domain reads GAGVSQSPRYKVAKRGQDVALRCDPISGHVSLFWYQQALGQGPEFLTYFQNEAQLDKSGLPSDRFFAERPEGSVSTLKIQRTQQEDSAVYLCASSQSSGMQNEKLFFGSGTQLSVL.

The chain employs TRBV7-2 and TRBJ2-7; D not resolved. Germline V gene sequence: CDR1 SGHTA, CDR2 FQGNSA. Trimming left V 5 bases short and J 2 bases short, with 13 bases between. The CDR3 totals 14 residues. The CDR3: CASSGDSPPYEQYF. DNA for the CDR3: TGTGCCAGCAGCGGGGATAGCCCCCCCTACGAGCAGTACTTC.

The chain has TRBV9 and TRBJ2-1; TRBD2 matches at 10 bases. The J segment lost 3 bases and the V segment lost 0 bases, leaving 12 bases of the junction unmatched. From germline, CDR1 is SGDLS and CDR2 YYNGEE. The CDR3 runs 19 residues. The CDR3 DNA reads TGTGCCAGCAGCGTAGCTAGTAGCGGGAGGACCCCTCGCTACAATGAGCAGTTCTTC. Translating gives CASSVASSGRTPRYNEQFF.

The rearrangement joins TRBV6-1 to TRBJ1-2; D not certain. This CDR3 region has 14 residues. From germline, CDR1 is MNHNS and CDR2 SASEGT. V was clipped by 1 base and J by 4 bases, with 10 bases between them. The CDR3 sequence: CASSEGEAFYGYTF. The CDR3 coding sequence is TGTGCCAGCAGTGAAGGTGAGGCCTTCTATGGCTACACCTTC.

This clone was observed a few times. The chain uses TRBV6-5 and TRBJ1-3; a weak D match, TRBD1 (5 bases). The germline V gene encodes CDR1 MNHEY and CDR2 SVGAGI. Trimming removed 7 bases at V and 3 bases at J, with 16 bases between. The CDR3 covers 15 residues. The CDR3 DNA follows: TGTGCCAGCAAGAGAACGCCAAGGGGTGGAAACACCATATATTTT. This translates into CASKRTPRGGNTIYF.

The chain links TRBV6-1 to TRBJ1-1; 8 nucleotides agree with TRBD1. Per germline, CDR1 MNHNS and CDR2 SASEGT. The CDR3 runs to 17 residues. The ends lost 0 bases at V and 5 bases at J; junction bases unmatched: 11. Here the CDR3 reads CASSEAPPGGRRTEAFF. The CDR3 DNA reads as TGTGCCAGCAGTGAAGCCCCCCCAGGGGGCCGGCGGACTGAAGCTTTCTTT.

The V gene is TRBV11-2, the J gene TRBJ2-2; tentative D call: TRBD1 (6 bases). This CDR3 contains 18 residues. Trimming removed 8 bases at V and 1 base at J, with 23 bases between. CDR1 is SGHAT and CDR2 is FQNNGV in the germline V gene. The CDR3 sequence: CASFKFRGRVGNTGELFF. The CDR3, as DNA: TGTGCCAGCTTTAAGTTCAGGGGTAGGGTGGGGAACACCGGGGAGCTGTTTTTT.

The chain carries TRBV13 and TRBJ1-6; D is possibly TRBD1 (5 bases). Trimming removed 0 bases from V and 7 bases from J, with 7 bases in between. The CDR3 has 14 residues. Germline assignment: CDR1 PRHDT and CDR2 FYEKMQ (reference sequence). The CDR3 coding sequence is TGTGCCAGCAGCTTAGGCAGGGCAAATTCACCCCTCCACTTT. It yields the protein CASSLGRANSPLHF.

The chain couples TRBV5-6 to TRBJ1-2; no reliable D call. This CDR3 is 11 amino acids long. Germline CDR1 SGHDT, CDR2 YYEEEE. The V end lost 0 bases, the J end lost 3 bases, and 0 bases lay between the germline ends. In DNA form, the CDR3 reads TGTGCCAGCAGCTTGGACTATGGCTACACCTTC. This gives the protein CASSLDYGYTF.

The rearrangement links TRBV19 to TRBJ2-1; D assignment may be TRBD1 or TRBD2 (7 bases each). The germline V gene has CDR1 LNHDA and CDR2 SQIVND (reference sequence). CDR3 length: 13 amino acids. V was shortened by 3 bases and J by 13 bases, with 16 bases between the two germline ends. This chain's CDR3 is CASSIVGGTEQFF. CDR3 nucleotide sequence: TGTGCCAGTAGTATCGTCGGGGGGACAGAACAGTTCTTC. The whole variable domain, filled in from reference TRBV19 and TRBJ2-1, reads DGGITQSPKYLFRKEGQNVTLSCEQNLNHDAMYWYRQDPGQGLRLIYYSQIVNDFQKGDIAEGYSVSREKKESFPLTVTSAQKNPTAFYLCASSIVGGTEQFFGPGTRLTVL.

The chain uses TRBV7-2 and TRBJ2-3, with TRBD2 identical over 7 bases. Germline CDR1 is SGHTA and CDR2 is FQGNSA. V trimming: 1 base; J trimming: 2 bases; junction bases outside the gene matches: 6. This CDR3 has 16 amino acids. The CDR3 region has the DNA TGTGCCAGCAGCTTAGATGGGGGAGGGCCCACAGATACGCAGTATTTT. It specifies CASSLDGGGPTDTQYF.

The V and J genes are TRBV2 and TRBJ1-2; 8 bases fit TRBD1. After removal of 4 bases from V and 6 bases from J, the junction contained 4 bases not matched to a gene. Germline V gene data show CDR1 as SNHLY and CDR2 as FYNNEI. The CDR3 is made up of 13 amino acids. The CDR3: CASSATGGDGYTF. The CDR3 nucleotides read TGTGCCAGCAGTGCCACAGGGGGTGATGGCTACACCTTC.

The chain couples TRBV28 to TRBJ2-1, with TRBD2 matching over 7 bases. Germline CDR1 MDHEN, CDR2 SYDVKM. The CDR3 contains 15 residues. V shed 6 bases and J 8 bases; nucleotides not matched to a gene: 13. Here the CDR3 reads CASSPSIAGRDEQFF. The DNA of the CDR3 is TGTGCCAGCAGCCCTTCCATAGCGGGTAGGGATGAGCAGTTCTTC.

The chain uses TRBV7-2 and TRBJ2-7; 8 positions agree with TRBD1. Germline trimming cut 0 bases from V and 7 bases from J; bases unmatched to any gene: 8. CDR1 is SGHTA and CDR2 is FQGNSA in the germline V gene. The CDR3 is made up of 15 amino acids. CDR3 loop: CASSLAWQGAGEQYF. DNA for the CDR3: TGTGCCAGCAGCTTAGCGTGGCAGGGGGCAGGAGAGCAGTACTTC.

V and J are TRBV5-4 and TRBJ2-6, with 14 bases that match TRBD2. The CDR3 is 18 residues long. CDR1 is SGHNT, CDR2 YYREEE, per germline (reference sequence). The junction had 11 bases not matched to a gene; V was cut back by 9 bases and J by 3 bases. The DNA for the CDR3 is TGTGCCACCTACCGACCAGGGACTAGCGGGAGTGGGGCCAACGTCCTGACTTTC. Residues: CATYRPGTSGSGANVLTF. Using reference TRBV5-4 and TRBJ2-6 for the parts outside the CDR3, the full variable domain is ETGVTQSPTHLIKTRGQQVTLRCSSQSGHNTVSWYQQALGQGPQFIFQYYREEENGRGNFPPRFSGLQFPNYSSELNVNALELDDSALYLCATYRPGTSGSGANVLTFGAGSRLTVL.

A few counts support this clone. The chain couples TRBV7-2 to TRBJ1-2, with unresolved D. Trimming took off 4 bases at V and 5 bases at J, with 5 bases between the two ends. The CDR3 spans 11 residues. Germline V gene data show CDR1 as SGHTA and CDR2 as FQGNSA. CDR3: CASSSTYGYTF. CDR3 sequence (DNA): TGTGCCAGCAGCTCGACTTATGGCTACACCTTC.

This chain connects TRBV19 to TRBJ2-3, with D possibly TRBD1 on 7 matching bases. This CDR3 contains 18 residues. CDR1 is LNHDA and CDR2 is SQIVND in the germline V gene (reference sequence). The V end was cut by 3 bases, the J end by 5 bases, with 24 bases between. The DNA of the CDR3 is TGTGCCAGTAGTATCGGTATAGGAAGGAGGGGGCGCGAAGATACGCAGTATTTT. It codes for CASSIGIGRRGREDTQYF.

V is TRBV5-1 and J is TRBJ2-2, with TRBD1 matching over 7 bases. Trimming at V came to 4 bases and at J to 5 bases, leaving 5 bases not matched to a gene. There are 14 residues in the CDR3. The V gene's germline CDR1 is SGHRS and CDR2 YFSETQ. Here the CDR3 reads CASSPQTGTGELFF. CDR3 DNA sequence: TGCGCCAGCAGCCCTCAGACAGGGACCGGGGAGCTGTTTTTT.

V and J are TRBV28 and TRBJ2-2; tentative D call: TRBD2 (6 bases). V was cut by 3 bases and J by 8 bases, with 16 bases left in between. Germline CDR1 MDHEN, CDR2 SYDVKM. The CDR3 is 15 amino acids. CDR3 coding DNA: TGTGCCAGCAGTTTTGGCAACTCGGGAGAGGGGGAGCTGTTTTTT. It specifies CASSFGNSGEGELFF.

The chain joins TRBV18 to TRBJ1-6, with D hard to call. Germline V lookup: CDR1 KGHSH, CDR2 LQKENI. This CDR3 is 16 amino acids long. V was pared by 3 bases and J by 5 bases, with 14 bases between. CDR3 in amino acids: CASSPRATEDNSPLHF. In DNA form, the CDR3 reads TGTGCCAGCTCACCTAGGGCCACGGAGGATAATTCACCCCTCCACTTT.

This clone was seen only once. The chain combines TRBV18 with TRBJ2-7; TRBD1 matches at 8 bases. The CDR3 sequence is 14 residues long. The V and J ends lost 3 bases and 6 bases, in that order; junction bases with no gene match: 7. Germline V gene lookup returns CDR1 KGHSH and CDR2 LQKENI. For the CDR3, the DNA is TGTGCCAGCTCACCCGATCGCCAGGGGGCCGAGCAGTACTTC. Translation gives CASSPDRQGAEQYF.

This chain joins TRBV7-9 and TRBJ1-4; no definite D call. The V end lost 4 bases, the J end lost 8 bases, and 11 bases lay between the germline ends. Germline V CDR1 and CDR2: SEHNR, FQNEAQ (reference sequence). CDR3 length: 13 residues. The CDR3: CASSSYIEEKLFF. The CDR3 DNA reads TGTGCCAGCAGCTCGTACATAGAGGAAAAACTGTTTTTT. The entire variable domain, with the rest obtained from reference TRBV7-9 and TRBJ1-4, is as follows: DTGVSQNPRHKITKRGQNVTFRCDPISEHNRLYWYRQTLGQGPEFLTYFQNEAQLEKSRLLSDRFSAERPKGSFSTLEIQRTEQGDSAMYLCASSSYIEEKLFFGSGTQLSVL.

This chain connects TRBV28 to TRBJ1-2, with 11 positions matching TRBD1. Trimming removed 3 bases from V and 6 bases from J; junction bases left unmatched: 6. Germline lookup yields CDR1 MDHEN and CDR2 SYDVKM. The CDR3 has 15 residues. The CDR3 region has the DNA TGTGCCAGCAGTTTTGGGACAGGGGGGGTTAATGGCTACACCTTC. As protein: CASSFGTGGVNGYTF.

V gene TRBV5-1 combines with J gene TRBJ1-2, with D possibly TRBD1 on 6 matching bases. CDR3 length: 14 residues. Trimming pared 4 bases from V and 8 bases from J, leaving 18 bases between. The germline V gene encodes CDR1 SGHRS and CDR2 YFSETQ. For the CDR3, the DNA is TGCGCCAGCAGCCCCGAGATCGAGGGGGTAGGCTACACCTTC. Its protein is CASSPEIEGVGYTF.

The rearrangement links TRBV5-1 to TRBJ2-5, with a possible D match to TRBD2 (6 bases). Germline V gene data show CDR1 as SGHRS and CDR2 as YFSETQ. CDR3 length equals 14 residues. Trimming stripped 0 bases from V and 5 bases from J, with 11 bases between. The CDR3 loop reads CASSLVGRRETQYF. Here the CDR3 DNA reads TGCGCCAGCAGCTTGGTCGGGAGACGGGAGACCCAGTACTTC.

The V and J genes are TRBV5-1 and TRBJ1-5; 8 nucleotides agree with TRBD1. CDR3 length: 15 residues. The V gene's germline CDR1 is SGHRS and CDR2 YFSETQ. V lost 1 base, J lost 4 bases, and 4 bases stayed unmatched. The CDR3 region is CASSLSTGENQPQHF. The CDR3 DNA is TGCGCCAGCAGCTTGTCGACAGGGGAAAATCAGCCCCAGCATTTT.

The chain uses TRBV5-1 and TRBJ2-3; tentatively, D is TRBD1 or TRBD2 (5 bases each). The CDR3 spans 15 residues. CDR1 and CDR2 from the germline V gene are SGHRS and YFSETQ. Trimming removed 1 base from V and 1 base from J, with 10 bases in between. This chain's CDR3 is CASSLWDRRTDTQYF. The CDR3 nucleotides read TGCGCCAGCAGCTTGTGGGACCGCCGCACAGATACGCAGTATTTT. Using reference TRBV5-1 and TRBJ2-3 for the parts outside the CDR3, the full variable domain is KAGVTQTPRYLIKTRGQQVTLSCSPISGHRSVSWYQQTPGQGLQFLFEYFSETQRNKGNFPGRFSGRQFSNSRSEMNVSTLELGDSALYLCASSLWDRRTDTQYFGPGTRLTVL.